This T cell receptor beta chain originates from a study of cytomegalovirus exposure and HLA in healthy donors (dated by TCRdb to about 2017). About the study as a whole: An earlier analysis of several hundred of the donors reported approximately 290 Gb of sequence data and roughly 100 million unique TCR beta sequences from about 200 million T cells. An early release that covered about 600 HLA-typed donors contained approximately 320 gigabases of sequencing data and tens of millions of unique TCR sequences. Among the roughly 380 genotyped donors, approximately 76% belonged to the genetic ancestry cluster associated with self-reported Caucasian donors. The study was designed to test whether signatures of past pathogen exposure could be identified by cataloging public T cell receptors. The study profiled the T cell repertoires of 500 to 800 subjects by immunosequencing and related them to cytomegalovirus serostatus. A separate validation cohort of roughly 120 different subjects was used in addition to the approximately 640-subject first cohort. The study combined high-throughput TCR immunosequencing, statistical association of individual TCRs with disease status, and machine learning to predict cytomegalovirus infection status. To study patterns of TCR occurrence, a later analysis re-analyzed previously published TCR beta repertoires from under 750 donors and added high-resolution HLA genotyping. Rather than drawing on any new phenotypic data, the later analysis identified candidate immune exposures from TCR beta sequences and the way those sequences occurred across donors. To decide whether each TCR beta V gene segment behaved as functional or pseudogenic, an earlier analysis of 587 of the donors relied on high-throughput TCR beta sequencing. Donor age, sex, ethnicity and CMV serostatus were collected together with the repertoire data. A later genetic analysis used genome-wide SNP genotypes for 398 of the 666 donors, treating that subset as a discovery cohort. Every repertoire in the discovery cohort had been generated on one and the same sequencing platform. HLA typing included class I and class II loci at four-digit resolution. Typing coverage varied by locus: roughly 629-640 donors for A, B, C, DRB1 and DQB1; more than 500 for DQA1; more than 600 for DPA1; around 490 for DPB1. About 5 DR-DQ haplotypes were handled as single units for association and clustering, since linkage in the cohort was strong. Among about 390 genotyped donors of the cohort, an average of about 240,000 unique TCR beta nucleotide sequences were sequenced per donor, roughly 20% of them non-productive.

Receptors were amplified or captured by the immunoSEQ multiplex PCR assay. A mixture of 60 forward primers for TCR Vbeta segments and 13 reverse primers for TCR Jbeta segments was used in the multiplex PCR. Amplification of the CDR3 region of rearranged TCR beta genes was performed with a multiplex PCR assay on genomic DNA. The Illumina HiSeq System was used to sequence the amplified TCR beta libraries as 87-base-pair reads. The study's own analysis went as follows. A later analysis tallied roughly 80 million unique TCR beta chains across the 700 or so repertoires, and about 10 million of those chains were shared by two or more donors. A nearest-neighbor algorithm error-corrected the raw reads and collapsed the reads into unique sequences, merging closely related sequences to remove PCR and sequencing errors. CDR3 sequences were aligned to IMGT reference sequences to assign V, D and J gene segments. For a sequence to be retained, at least a six-nucleotide match to both a V gene segment and a J gene segment was required. A rearrangement was called productive if the CDR3 had no stop codons and remained in frame with V and J, and every other rearrangement was called non-productive. Following IMGT convention, CDR3 was defined as the stretch from the second conserved V-encoded cysteine up to the conserved J-encoded phenylalanine. Sequences without an unambiguous match to a single V gene segment were excluded from the earlier analysis of about 630 of the donors. In an earlier analysis of 587 of the donors, V segments were called functional above 56.7% productive rearrangements and were called segregating when the between-donor standard deviation exceeded 5%. A statistical classification framework was built for diagnosing cytomegalovirus status from the catalog of TCR beta chain sequences. In a later analysis, TCR nucleotide sequences were compared against IMGT/GENE-DB human TR gene sequences so that V and J genes could be assigned. In a later analysis, CDR3 sequences and most-parsimonious VDJ recombination scenarios were assigned using the TCRdist pipeline. In a later analysis, each TCR beta chain was defined by its CDR3 amino acid sequence together with its V-gene family, and reads without a unique V-gene family were excluded. To address suspected cross-contamination and a sequencing artifact, a later analysis removed 550 to 750 highly shared, low-generation-probability nucleotide sequences. A later analysis calculated a clonal expansion index for each public chain from normalized within-repertoire ranks of inferred template counts. In a later analysis, generation probabilities were computed with a VDJ recombination model fitted to out-of-frame rearrangements, and the resulting probabilities were checked against IGoR. Hypergeometric tests were used in a later analysis to score TCR-TCR, TCR-HLA and TCR-CMV co-occurrence, with a repertoire-size bias correction applied to the TCR pairs. False discovery rates were estimated in a later analysis by permuting HLA or CMV assignments 20 times. In a later analysis, co-occurring TCRs were grouped using DBSCAN, with TCRdist sequence similarity added in when clustering inside HLA-allele-positive subsets. For co-occurrence clustering, repertoires with fewer than 30,000 or more than 120,000 public chains were excluded, along with roughly five repertoires with anomalous nucleotide sharing. TCRdb holds this immuneACCESS table with in-frame rearrangements only. Some clones are missing; in checked studies, unresolved V genes explain under half, and the rest has no known cause. Clone size and the V and J calls come from that table; the DNA yielded D and trimming. The sample profile shows some 100,000 clones; approximately 56% of them were found once. 5.5% of the sample is taken by the ten largest.

Paper-wide results and their limitations: An association between a missense DCLRE1C variant and V-gene and J-gene trimming of TCR beta chains was found in a later genetic analysis and replicated in an independent cohort. In the study, some 160 TCR beta chains were listed as associated with cytomegalovirus. The authors suggested that the approach could potentially be extended to other disease states and immunological phenotypes. The 87-base-pair reads could not distinguish some IMGT-functional V segments, including TRBV6-2 and TRBV6-3, so those segments were excluded. Only TCR beta chains were sequenced in this cohort, and the absence of alpha or paired-chain data limited detectable features. For the cohort, immune exposure information was limited to CMV serostatus. A further reported finding was that TCR beta sequences accurately predicted the HLA-A and HLA-B alleles for most subjects in the first cohort. Sequencing depth was assumed to be roughly uniform across donors in the presence/absence analyses, though that assumption may not hold. Most TCR sequences were observed very rarely across donors, whereas some public TCRs were present in many individuals. A later analysis reported that several top co-occurrence clusters appeared linked to parvovirus B19, influenza, CMV and Epstein-Barr virus. Specific HLA alleles were associated with 15,000 to 20,000 TCR beta sequences at a false discovery rate of 0.05 in a later analysis. In a later analysis, most CMV-associated TCR beta chains were found to appear HLA-restricted, with HLA associations seemingly driven largely by CMV exposure. In vitro tests confirmed that a few of the cytomegalovirus-associated TCR beta chains recognize cytomegalovirus antigens. Compared with equally common non-associated chains, HLA-associated TCR beta chains in a later analysis were more clonally expanded and had lower generation probabilities. In a later genetic analysis, fewer N-insertions in productive TCRs were reported among donors in an Asian-associated ancestry cluster than the roughly 710-donor mean. In a later analysis, TCR association rates were found to vary across HLA loci, with the most associated TCRs seen for DRB1 alleles and the fewest for HLA-C alleles. When HLA alleles, especially DR and DQ, strongly co-occurred, attributing TCR associations to individual alleles was difficult. A group of highly shared sequence variants was considered likely to be a technical artifact of the sequencing pipeline. Broadly in line with IMGT annotations, most TCR beta V segments showed up in productive rearrangements about 90% or about 30% of the time in an earlier analysis of 587 of the donors. Correlated functional status among segregating V segments might reflect linkage disequilibrium, but an unknown experimental factor could not be ruled out. HLA typing was unavailable for some donors at each locus, so association tests used only the typed subset. In both the original and validation cohorts, the classifier was reported to diagnose cytomegalovirus status with high specificity and sensitivity. Because counts were too low, roughly 16 rarely observed V segments, including chromosome 9 orphons, were left out of the earlier analysis of 587 of the donors.

In total, about 650 healthy bone marrow donors made up the cohort. At the time of sampling, every cohort member was nominally healthy, though immune exposures that went unrecorded were likely present. The donor was CMV seropositive and was included in the group of approximately 310 seropositive cohort members. A peripheral blood sample was provided by each donor, and peripheral blood mononuclear cells were used for TCR beta sequencing. The Qiagen DNeasy Blood Extraction Kit was used to extract genomic DNA from the blood cell samples. Between the V and J ends, shortened by 5 bases and 2 bases respectively, the junction contains 12 bases. The CDR3 contains 15 residues, cysteine and phenylalanine counted. The kept DNA is CDR3 alone, 45 bases in frame from the first base. For CDR1 and CDR2, the germline V gene (reference sequence) lists SSHAT and FNYEAQ. As regards this clone: This clone's antigen is unknown. It has no much larger one-base neighbor in the sample; base qualities were not kept.

This TCR came from a woman in her 30s in good health and CMV-seropositive. Rearrangement joined TRBV7-7 to TRBJ2-2; a tentative D match to TRBD2 spans 5 bases. Specimen: PBMCs. The DNA sequence is as follows: TGTGCCAGCAGCCCAGACTACGCTAACACCGGGGAGCTGTTTTTT. Its translation is CASSPDYANTGELFF.